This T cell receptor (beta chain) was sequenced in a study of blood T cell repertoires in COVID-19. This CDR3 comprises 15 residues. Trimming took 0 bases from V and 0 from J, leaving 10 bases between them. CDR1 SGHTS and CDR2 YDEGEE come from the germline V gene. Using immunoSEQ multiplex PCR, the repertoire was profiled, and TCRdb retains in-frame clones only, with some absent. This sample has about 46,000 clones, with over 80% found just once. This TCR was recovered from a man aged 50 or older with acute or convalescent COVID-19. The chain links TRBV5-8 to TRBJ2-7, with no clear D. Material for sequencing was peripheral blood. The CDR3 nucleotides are TGTGCCAGCAGCTTGGACCGTGGGCGCTCCTACGAGCAGTACTTC. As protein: CASSLDRGRSYEQYF. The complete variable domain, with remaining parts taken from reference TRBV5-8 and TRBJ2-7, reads EAGVTQSPTHLIKTRGQQATLRCSPISGHTSVYWYQQALGLGLQFLLWYDEGEERNRGNFPPRFSGRQFPNYSSELNVNALELEDSALYLCASSLDRGRSYEQYFGPGTRLTVT.